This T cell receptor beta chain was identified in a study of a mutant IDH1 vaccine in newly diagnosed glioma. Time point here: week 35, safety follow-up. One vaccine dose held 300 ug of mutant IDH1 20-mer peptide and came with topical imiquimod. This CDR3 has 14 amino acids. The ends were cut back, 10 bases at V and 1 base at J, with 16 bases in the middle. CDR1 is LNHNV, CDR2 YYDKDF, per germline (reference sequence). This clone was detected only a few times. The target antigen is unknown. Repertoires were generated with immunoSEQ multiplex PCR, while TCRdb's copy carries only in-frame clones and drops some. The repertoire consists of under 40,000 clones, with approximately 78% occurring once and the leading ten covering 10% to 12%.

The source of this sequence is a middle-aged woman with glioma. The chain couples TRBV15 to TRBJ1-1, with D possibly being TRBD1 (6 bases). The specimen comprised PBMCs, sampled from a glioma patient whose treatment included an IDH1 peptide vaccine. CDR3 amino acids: CAINSGQRNTEAFF. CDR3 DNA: TGTGCCATCAACTCGGGACAAAGGAACACTGAAGCTTTCTTT.